A single sample gave rise to the 17 T cell receptor beta chains below, sequenced in a study of B cell selection in AIRE deficiency. Method: immunoSEQ multiplex PCR; TCRdb's copy keeps in-frame clones and lacks some. The table lists about 22,000 clones, 80% to 95% of them singletons. Regulatory T cells were sorted as CD4+CD25hiCD127low/negative. The sample consisted of CD4+CD25+ Tregs sorted from PBMCs. The receptors here all came from a human donor in good health.

The chain combines TRBV18 with TRBJ2-2; D may be TRBD2 (5 bases). CDR3 length equals 15 residues. V was shortened by 1 base and J by 5 bases, with 11 bases between the two germline ends. Germline CDR1 KGHSH, CDR2 LQKENI. As DNA, the CDR3 is TGTGCCAGCTCACCACAGCGAGGGTGGACCGGGGAGCTGTTTTTT. Residues: CASSPQRGWTGELFF.

J is TRBJ2-3 and V is TRBV7-2; 11 nucleotides agree with TRBD2. The CDR3 spans 18 residues. CDR1 and CDR2 (germline): SGHTA, FQGNSA. With V trimmed by 5 bases and J by 5 bases, 15 bases remained unmatched. The chain's CDR3 is CASSPRRSSGGAIDTQYF. The CDR3 DNA reads as TGTGCCAGCAGCCCCCGGAGGAGTAGCGGGGGGGCCATAGATACGCAGTATTTT.

This chain links TRBV6-6 with TRBJ2-7, with D perhaps matching TRBD1 (5 bases). Trimming left V 5 bases short and J 5 bases short, with 16 bases between. Germline V gives CDR1 MNHNY, CDR2 SVGAGI (reference sequence). The length of the CDR3 is 14 residues. CDR3 residues: CASSGASRVNEQYF. The CDR3 DNA is TGTGCCAGCAGTGGAGCCTCCAGGGTCAACGAGCAGTACTTC.

The CDR3 loop reads CASSIWDRSNTEAFF. CDR3 nucleotides: TGTGCCAGTAGTATATGGGACAGGTCGAACACTGAAGCTTTCTTT. V usage is TRBV19 and J usage is TRBJ1-1, with 8 bases fitting TRBD1. Germline V gives CDR1 LNHDA, CDR2 SQIVND (reference sequence). The V and J ends lost 2 bases and 1 base, in that order; junction bases with no gene match: 3. The CDR3 loop spans 15 amino acids.

The V gene is TRBV7-3, the J gene TRBJ2-1; 9 bases are a match to TRBD1. V lost 4 bases and J lost 6; bases outside the gene matches: 1. This CDR3 is built from 13 residues. The germline V gene encodes CDR1 SGHTA and CDR2 FQGTGA. The CDR3 DNA is TGTGCCAGCAGCTGGGGACAGGGCAATGAGCAGTTCTTC. It specifies CASSWGQGNEQFF.

This clone was counted only a few times. The chain recombines TRBV2 with TRBJ2-1, with D perhaps TRBD2 (7 bases). The V end was cut by 3 bases, the J end by 8 bases, with 14 bases between. The CDR3 is 14 residues long. Germline V gene sequence: CDR1 SNHLY, CDR2 FYNNEI. Here the CDR3 DNA reads TGTGCCAGCAGTGAGTCGCGGGGGCGTGATGAGCAGTTCTTC. Its protein is CASSESRGRDEQFF. The full variable domain, rest sourced from reference TRBV2 and TRBJ2-1, is EPEVTQTPSHQVTQMGQEVILRCVPISNHLYFYWYRQILGQKVEFLVSFYNNEISEKSEIFDDQFSVERPDGSNFTLKIRSTKLEDSAMYFCASSESRGRDEQFFGPGTRLTVL.

The CDR3 region has the DNA TGTGCCAGCTCACCTACGGCAGGGGGCGATCAGCCCCAGCATTTT. It is translated as CASSPTAGGDQPQHF. The chain couples TRBV18 to TRBJ1-5; 8 bases align to TRBD1. Trimming at V came to 3 bases and at J to 5 bases, leaving 6 bases not matched to a gene. Germline CDR1 is KGHSH and CDR2 is LQKENI. This CDR3 comprises 15 residues.

The DNA for the CDR3 is TGTGCCAGTAACCGGGCAACGGGCATCTATGGCTACACCTTC. This translates into CASNRATGIYGYTF. The chain carries TRBV19 and TRBJ1-2; D uncertain. Trimming took 7 bases from V and 4 from J, leaving 16 bases between them. The V gene's germline CDR1 is LNHDA and CDR2 SQIVND (reference sequence). CDR3 length: 14 residues. Complete variable domain (other parts from reference TRBV19 and TRBJ1-2): DGGITQSPKYLFRKEGQNVTLSCEQNLNHDAMYWYRQDPGQGLRLIYYSQIVNDFQKGDIAEGYSVSREKKESFPLTVTSAQKNPTAFYLCASNRATGIYGYTFGSGTRLTVV.

The chain couples TRBV5-4 to TRBJ1-1; 7 bases map to TRBD1. Germline CDR1 is SGHNT and CDR2 is YYREEE (reference sequence). CDR3 length equals 13 residues. V lost 5 bases, J lost 4 bases, and 5 bases stayed unmatched. CDR3 nucleotides: TGTGCCAGCAGGCGAGCAGGGGGCACTGAAGCTTTCTTT. Translating it yields CASRRAGGTEAFF.

The chain employs TRBV5-1 and TRBJ2-4; 10 bases map to TRBD1. The V segment lost 0 bases and the J segment 14 bases; nucleotides outside the gene matches: 2. CDR1 and CDR2 from the germline V gene are SGHRS and YFSETQ. This CDR3 comprises 12 residues. The CDR3 region is CASSLAGQGEYF. The CDR3 DNA is TGCGCCAGCAGCTTGGCCGGACAGGGGGAGTACTTC.

The V gene is TRBV2, the J gene TRBJ2-7; possibly TRBD1 for D (5 bases). Germline loops: CDR1 SNHLY, CDR2 FYNNEI. Trimming pared 5 bases from V and 4 bases from J, leaving 9 bases between. The CDR3 has 12 residues. As DNA, the CDR3 is TGTGCCAGCAGTCGGACACTTTACGAGCAGTACTTC. This codes for CASSRTLYEQYF.

V gene TRBV6-5 combines with J gene TRBJ1-2, with no clear D. This CDR3 comprises 11 residues. CDR1 and CDR2 (germline): MNHEY, SVGAGI. The V end lost 5 bases, the J end lost 6 bases, and 7 bases lay between the germline ends. The CDR3 here is CASSTWNGYTF. The DNA of the CDR3 is TGTGCCAGCAGTACCTGGAATGGCTACACCTTC.

This chain joins TRBV6-5 and TRBJ1-3, with D perhaps matching TRBD1 (5 bases). Trimming pared 5 bases from V and 2 bases from J, leaving 10 bases between. The CDR3 has 14 amino acids. Per germline, CDR1 MNHEY and CDR2 SVGAGI. CDR3 nucleotide sequence: TGTGCCAGCAGTGCTCTACAGGCTGGAAACACCATATATTTT. Residues: CASSALQAGNTIYF.

The chain has TRBV7-2 and TRBJ2-3; D is unclear. The CDR3 runs 14 residues. The ends were cut back, 1 base at V and 2 bases at J, with 7 bases in the middle. CDR1 and CDR2 (germline): SGHTA, FQGNSA. The chain's CDR3 is CASSLGIATDTQYF. The CDR3 nucleotides are TGTGCCAGCAGCTTAGGGATAGCCACAGATACGCAGTATTTT.

The chain links TRBV30 to TRBJ2-4; D might be TRBD1 (6 bases). This CDR3 has 12 amino acids. CDR1 GTSNPN and CDR2 SVGIG come from the germline V gene (reference sequence). V lost 3 bases and J 9 bases, leaving 12 bases between the germline ends. The CDR3 DNA is TGTGCCTGGAGGCGTCAGGGGACCATTCAGTACTTC. As protein: CAWRRQGTIQYF.

This sequence joins TRBV25-1 and TRBJ2-6; no clear D. The CDR3 is 17 amino acids. Trimming left V 2 bases short and J 0 bases short, with 11 bases between. Germline CDR1 MGHDK, CDR2 SYGVNS. Here the CDR3 DNA reads TGTGCCAGCAGTGAACGGCAGTACCGCTCTGGGGCCAACGTCCTGACTTTC. Protein product: CASSERQYRSGANVLTF.

The chain uses TRBV6-6 and TRBJ2-7; TRBD1 might be the D (6 bases). The V gene lost 0 bases and the J gene lost 5 bases, with 14 bases spanning the gap. The CDR3 contains 15 residues. Per the germline V gene, CDR1 is MNHNY and CDR2 is SVGAGI (reference sequence). DNA of the CDR3: TGTGCCAGCAGTTACTCAGGGGGAAGCTTAAACGAGCAGTACTTC. It codes for CASSYSGGSLNEQYF.